This is a list of T cell receptor beta chains from one sample in a study of cytomegalovirus exposure and HLA in healthy donors. Using immunoSEQ multiplex PCR, the repertoire was profiled, and TCRdb retains in-frame clones only, with some absent. Of tens of thousands of clones listed, around 92% were seen once; the top ten hold about 0.7%. The sample taken for sequencing was PBMCs. These receptors were taken from a man younger than 35 in good health and CMV-seronegative. Both conserved end residues are part of each CDR3. Fields, in order: J gene, V gene, clone size, CDR3 protein. Size is stated for part of the rows, as once, few or many counts, or as a class when the clone is expanded.

TRBJ1-1,TRBV2,NA,CASSGRDQGTEAFF
TRBJ2-3,TRBV30,NA,CAWSVQGVTQYF
TRBJ1-5,TRBV4-3,NA,CASSQELGGHQPQHF
TRBJ1-1,TRBV14,NA,CASNKLRGTSETEAFF
TRBJ1-2,TRBV7-9,NA,CASSLGGAGDYGYTF
TRBJ1-2,TRBV21-1,once,CASSNLQGPPNYGYTF
TRBJ1-1,TRBV19,NA,CASSIGQKTEAFF
TRBJ2-2,TRBV2,NA,CASIPQGTNTGELFF
TRBJ2-7,TRBV4-1,few,CASSPRTNNYEQYF
TRBJ2-1,TRBV7-9,NA,CASSHGQGAGDEQFF
TRBJ2-3,TRBV10-3,once,CAISGLISTDTQYF
TRBJ2-7,TRBV12-5,NA,CASGFELAGWYEQYF
TRBJ1-2,TRBV5-1,NA,CASSLTDRSGGYGYTF
TRBJ2-2,TRBV4-2,many,CASKTGDTGELFF
TRBJ2-1,TRBV9,NA,CASSPAGRGYNEQFF
TRBJ2-7,TRBV11-1,NA,CASSLWTGEYEQYF
TRBJ2-1,TRBV6-6,NA,CASSYLALDNEQFF
TRBJ1-2,TRBV29-1,NA,CSVVGEVGLNYGYTF
TRBJ2-5,TRBV5-6,NA,CASSWGLRDQYF
TRBJ2-1,TRBV6-5,NA,CASSYSPLAGDNEQFF
TRBJ2-5,TRBV27,NA,CATRKDRNQETQYF
TRBJ2-2,TRBV19,NA,CASRVQGNNGELFF
TRBJ2-1,TRBV10-2,NA,CASRTTSGSYNEQFF
TRBJ1-2,TRBV10-3,NA,CAINSGRPNSGYTF
TRBJ2-7,TRBV2,NA,CASTEAGYEQYF
TRBJ1-1,TRBV10-3,NA,CAITNRMNTEAFF
TRBJ2-1,TRBV29-1,few,CRVPPSNEQFF
TRBJ2-1,TRBV6-4,NA,CASSPTSAHNEQFF